This T cell receptor beta chain was retrieved from a study of control samples from healthy donors and cancer patients. Sequencing used immunoSEQ multiplex PCR; TCRdb keeps in-frame clones, though not all of them. Here the sample spans some 74,000 clones, over 75% being singletons. The TCR originated in a woman aged 45-59 years in good health. The sequencing sample was made of blood.

This CDR3 is CASSFANTEAFF. The DNA for the CDR3 is TGTGCCAGCAGCTTCGCAAACACTGAAGCTTTCTTT. The V call is TRBV11-2, the J call TRBJ1-1; D remains ambiguous. Trimming stripped 3 bases from V and 2 bases from J, with 4 bases between. The CDR3 is 12 residues long. CDR1 and CDR2 (germline): SGHAT, FQNNGV.